These 21 T cell receptor beta chains were all obtained from the same sample, sequenced in a study of cytotoxic CD8 clonotypes in ibrutinib-treated CLL. The repertoire was sequenced with immunoSEQ multiplex PCR; TCRdb's copy has only in-frame clones and lacks some. Among roughly 220,000 clones listed, 70% were seen once. This material consisted of PBMCs, taken after 12 months of ibrutinib treatment. The source of these receptors is a human donor with chronic lymphocytic leukemia.

This clone has just a few counts. The chain joins TRBV28 to TRBJ2-2, with no clear D. Germline V gives CDR1 MDHEN, CDR2 SYDVKM. The CDR3 extends over 15 amino acids. The V end was cut by 1 base, the J end by 13 bases, with 19 bases between. CDR3 in DNA: TGTGCCAGCAGTTTATCCCCTCCCCAATCCGCGGCGCTGTTTTTT. This encodes CASSLSPPQSAALFF.

Remarks on this clone: The junction does not match germline at one end; this may be a read error. The V and J genes are TRBV30 and TRBJ1-2, with D possibly matching TRBD1 (6 bases). This CDR3 has 13 residues. CDR1 is GTSNPN, CDR2 SVGIG, per germline (reference sequence). CDR3 sequence: CAGRAGAGGGYTF. The CDR3 region has the DNA TGTGCCGGGAGGGCGGGGGCAGGAGGTGGCTACACCTTC.

The chain recombines TRBV5-1 with TRBJ1-2; TRBD1 matches at 9 bases. J gave up 7 bases and V 4 bases, and 8 bases lay outside the gene matches. Germline assignment: CDR1 SGHRS and CDR2 YFSETQ. CDR3 length equals 14 residues. The CDR3 protein is CASSPWTGDGGYTF. In DNA, the CDR3 is TGCGCCAGCAGCCCATGGACAGGGGACGGTGGCTACACCTTC.

The rearrangement joins TRBV2 to TRBJ2-3; D may be TRBD1 (6 bases). V was pared by 8 bases and J by 5 bases, with 20 bases between. This CDR3 has 15 residues. The V gene's germline CDR1 is SNHLY and CDR2 FYNNEI. The CDR3 here is CASRRTDLVGDTQYF. CDR3 nucleotide sequence: TGTGCCAGCCGGCGGACAGATCTTGTGGGAGATACGCAGTATTTT.

The chain carries TRBV30 and TRBJ1-3; D uncertain. This CDR3 has 15 residues. In germline, CDR1 is GTSNPN, CDR2 SVGIG (reference sequence). Trimming left V 6 bases short and J 0 bases short, with 15 bases between. The CDR3 sequence is CACLRNGISGNTIYF. The CDR3 bases are TGTGCCTGCCTTCGTAATGGGATCTCTGGAAACACCATATATTTT. Drawing the rest from reference TRBV30 and TRBJ1-3, the complete variable domain is SQTIHQWPATLVQPVGSPLSLECTVEGTSNPNLYWYRQAAGRGLQLLFYSVGIGQISSEVPQNLSASRPQDRQFILSSKKLLLSDSGFYLCACLRNGISGNTIYFGEGSWLTVV.

V gene TRBV11-2 combines with J gene TRBJ2-7, with a possible D match to TRBD2 (6 bases). V was trimmed by 5 bases and J by 1 base, leaving 12 bases between them. The germline CDR1 and CDR2 sequences are SGHAT and FQNNGV. CDR3 length: 14 residues. CDR3 loop: CASSRSSGSYEQYF. DNA of the CDR3: TGTGCCAGCAGCCGGTCGAGCGGGTCCTACGAGCAGTACTTC.

The chain joins TRBV25-1 to TRBJ2-2, with 8 bases aligning to TRBD2. Germline lookup yields CDR1 MGHDK and CDR2 SYGVNS. The CDR3 is 13 amino acids. Trimming at V came to 7 bases and at J to 6 bases, leaving 4 bases not matched to a gene. The CDR3 sequence is CASTPGGAGELFF. Here the CDR3 DNA reads TGTGCCAGCACCCCGGGGGGGGCCGGGGAGCTGTTTTTT.

This chain links TRBV6-1 with TRBJ2-3, with D unclear. The CDR3 covers 16 residues. CDR1 is MNHNS, CDR2 SASEGT, per germline. V was pared by 2 bases and J by 2 bases, with 14 bases between. CDR3 region: CASSETPVGSTDTQYF. The CDR3 DNA reads as TGTGCCAGCAGTGAAACCCCGGTGGGATCCACAGATACGCAGTATTTT.

The chain recombines TRBV7-9 with TRBJ1-4; 7 bases map to TRBD1. V gave up 5 bases and J gave up 7 bases; unmatched junction bases: 10. The germline gives CDR1 SEHNR, CDR2 FQNEAQ (reference sequence). The CDR3 loop spans 15 amino acids. The CDR3 spells CASSPQTGNGEKLFF. CDR3 coding DNA: TGTGCCAGCAGCCCCCAGACAGGGAATGGTGAAAAACTGTTTTTT. The variable domain in full, completed from reference TRBV7-9 and TRBJ1-4, reads DTGVSQNPRHKITKRGQNVTFRCDPISEHNRLYWYRQTLGQGPEFLTYFQNEAQLEKSRLLSDRFSAERPKGSFSTLEIQRTEQGDSAMYLCASSPQTGNGEKLFFGSGTQLSVL.

This chain links TRBV4-3 with TRBJ1-2; D remains unclear. The CDR3 loop spans 14 amino acids. The germline V and J ends were trimmed by 2 bases and 6 bases, with 13 bases remaining between them. Germline CDR1 and CDR2: LGHNA and YSLEER. The CDR3 nucleotides are TGCGCCAGCAGCCAAAGTGCGACGAGGGATGGCTACACCTTC. Its translation: CASSQSATRDGYTF.

The V and J genes are TRBV4-3 and TRBJ2-3; TRBD2 matches at 10 bases. The CDR3 contains 16 residues. J gave up 8 bases and V 1 base, and 9 bases lay outside the gene matches. CDR1 and CDR2 (germline): LGHNA, YSLEER. The CDR3 reads CASSQGRASGGPTQYF. The CDR3 DNA follows: TGCGCCAGCAGCCAAGGACGCGCTAGCGGGGGCCCTACGCAGTATTTT.

The chain employs TRBV7-2 and TRBJ2-5; TRBD2 matches at 10 bases. The CDR3 covers 16 residues. V dropped 1 base and J dropped 5; count of bases not matched to a gene: 7. Germline V gene sequence: CDR1 SGHTA, CDR2 FQGNSA. DNA of the CDR3: TGTGCCAGCAGCTTAGGATCTAGCGGGGGTGTGGAGACCCAGTACTTC. Translated: CASSLGSSGGVETQYF.

V usage is TRBV13 and J usage is TRBJ2-7; D may be TRBD2 (6 bases). Germline V gene lookup returns CDR1 PRHDT and CDR2 FYEKMQ (reference sequence). The CDR3 totals 17 residues. V lost 0 bases and J lost 1, with 16 bases in between. The DNA for the CDR3 is TGTGCCAGCAGCTTAGGGGAAACGGGAGAAGGGTCCTACGAGCAGTACTTC. It yields the protein CASSLGETGEGSYEQYF.

This chain connects TRBV27 to TRBJ1-6; TRBD1 aligns across 9 bases. The J segment lost 10 bases and the V segment lost 7 bases, leaving 11 bases of the junction unmatched. The CDR3 runs to 15 residues. CDR1 and CDR2 (germline): MNHEY, SMNVEV (reference sequence). The CDR3 sequence is CASTTGTGPGSPLHF. CDR3 nucleotide sequence: TGTGCCAGCACAACCGGGACAGGGCCGGGGTCACCCCTCCACTTT.

The chain has TRBV6-1 and TRBJ2-5, with TRBD1 as a possible D gene (6 bases). The CDR3 sequence is 15 residues long. The V end lost 5 bases, the J end lost 5 bases, and 18 bases lay between the germline ends. Germline V gene data show CDR1 as MNHNS and CDR2 as SASEGT. For the CDR3, the DNA is TGTGCCAGCAGTCGAATAACAGGGTCGAGGGAGACCCAGTACTTC. It encodes CASSRITGSRETQYF.

The V and J genes are TRBV7-7 and TRBJ1-5, with TRBD1 matching over 9 bases. V was clipped by 9 bases and J by 6 bases; unmatched bases: 9. The CDR3 extends over 14 amino acids. CDR1 is SSHAT, CDR2 FNYEAQ, per germline (reference sequence). The chain's CDR3 is CARDRGRWSQPQHF. CDR3 bases: TGTGCCAGGGACAGGGGAAGATGGAGTCAGCCCCAGCATTTT.

This chain connects TRBV6-5 to TRBJ1-5; TRBD1 might be the D (5 bases). The germline V gene encodes CDR1 MNHEY and CDR2 SVGAGI. Trimming took 2 bases from V and 6 from J, leaving 11 bases between them. This CDR3 contains 14 residues. The CDR3 region has the DNA TGTGCCAGCAGTTACGGGCAGGGCTTTCAGCCCCAGCATTTT. Amino acid sequence: CASSYGQGFQPQHF.

This rearrangement joins TRBV4-1 to TRBJ1-5; D is perhaps TRBD1 (6 bases). Trimming took 5 bases from V and 0 from J, leaving 8 bases between them. Germline V gene sequence: CDR1 MGHRA, CDR2 YSYEKL. This CDR3 contains 14 residues. The CDR3 DNA follows: TGCGCCAGCAGCTTCAGGGGTAGCAATCAGCCCCAGCATTTT. As protein: CASSFRGSNQPQHF.

This clone was counted a few times. The rearrangement joins TRBV7-6 to TRBJ2-7; 9 bases are shared with TRBD1. Germline CDR1 reads SGHVS; CDR2 reads FNYEAQ. The CDR3 extends over 14 amino acids. Trimming removed 3 bases from V and 7 bases from J; junction bases left unmatched: 7. In nucleotides, the CDR3 is TGTGCCAGCAGCTTTTTACAGGGGGCGGGTGAGCAGTACTTC. Protein product: CASSFLQGAGEQYF.

The genes are TRBV4-1 and TRBJ1-2, with D possibly TRBD1 on 6 matching bases. Germline V gene data show CDR1 as MGHRA and CDR2 as YSYEKL. Deletions cut 1 base from V and 3 bases from J, with 12 bases between. This CDR3 region has 15 residues. The CDR3 DNA is TGCGCCAGCAGCCAAGTTTTTCCAGGGGACTATGGCTACACCTTC. This encodes CASSQVFPGDYGYTF.

The chain recombines TRBV18 with TRBJ1-1; D ambiguous. V was clipped by 4 bases and J by 8 bases, with 8 bases between them. The CDR3 loop spans 11 amino acids. Germline V lookup: CDR1 KGHSH, CDR2 LQKENI. This CDR3 is CASSRGGEAFF. DNA of the CDR3: TGTGCCAGCTCACGAGGAGGAGAAGCTTTCTTT.